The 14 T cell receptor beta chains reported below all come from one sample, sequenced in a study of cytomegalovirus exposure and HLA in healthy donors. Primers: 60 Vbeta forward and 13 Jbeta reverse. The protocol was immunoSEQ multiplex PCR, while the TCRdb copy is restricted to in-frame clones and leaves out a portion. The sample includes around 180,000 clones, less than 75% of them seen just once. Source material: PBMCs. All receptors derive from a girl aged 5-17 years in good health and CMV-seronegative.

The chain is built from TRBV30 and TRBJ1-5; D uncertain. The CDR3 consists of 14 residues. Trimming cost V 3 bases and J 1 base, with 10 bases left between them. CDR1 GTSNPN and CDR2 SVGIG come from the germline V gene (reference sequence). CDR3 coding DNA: TGTGCCTGGAGCCACCTTCGGAGCAATCAGCCCCAGCATTTT. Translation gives CAWSHLRSNQPQHF.

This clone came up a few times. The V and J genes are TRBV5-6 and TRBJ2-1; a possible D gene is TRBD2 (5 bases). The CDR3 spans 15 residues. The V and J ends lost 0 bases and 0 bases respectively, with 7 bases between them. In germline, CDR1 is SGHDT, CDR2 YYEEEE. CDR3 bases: TGTGCCAGCAGCTTGGCGGGGAACTCCTACAATGAGCAGTTCTTC. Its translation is CASSLAGNSYNEQFF.

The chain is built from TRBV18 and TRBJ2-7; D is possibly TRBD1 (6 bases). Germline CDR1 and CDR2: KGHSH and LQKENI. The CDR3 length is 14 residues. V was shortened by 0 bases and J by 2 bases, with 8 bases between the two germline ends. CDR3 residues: CASSPPAGAYEQYF. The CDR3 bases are TGTGCCAGCTCACCACCGGCAGGGGCCTACGAGCAGTACTTC.

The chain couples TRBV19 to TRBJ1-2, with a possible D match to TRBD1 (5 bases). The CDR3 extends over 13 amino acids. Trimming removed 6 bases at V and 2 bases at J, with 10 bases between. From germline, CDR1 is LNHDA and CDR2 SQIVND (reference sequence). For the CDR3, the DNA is TGTGCCAGTAGGGACGACAGCAACTATGGCTACACCTTC. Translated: CASRDDSNYGYTF.

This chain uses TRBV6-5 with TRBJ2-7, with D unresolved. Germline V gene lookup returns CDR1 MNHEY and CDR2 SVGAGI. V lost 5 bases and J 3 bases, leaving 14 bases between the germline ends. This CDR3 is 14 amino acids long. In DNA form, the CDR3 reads TGTGCCAGCAGTCGAACCTACCCAATCTACGAGCAGTACTTC. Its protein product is CASSRTYPIYEQYF.

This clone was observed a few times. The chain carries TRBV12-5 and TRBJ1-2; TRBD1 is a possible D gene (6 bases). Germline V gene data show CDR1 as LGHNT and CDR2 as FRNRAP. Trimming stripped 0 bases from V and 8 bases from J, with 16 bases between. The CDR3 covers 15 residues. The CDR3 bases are TGTGCTAGTGGTTTGGTAATGGACAGACGCCGAGGCTACACCTTC. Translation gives CASGLVMDRRRGYTF.

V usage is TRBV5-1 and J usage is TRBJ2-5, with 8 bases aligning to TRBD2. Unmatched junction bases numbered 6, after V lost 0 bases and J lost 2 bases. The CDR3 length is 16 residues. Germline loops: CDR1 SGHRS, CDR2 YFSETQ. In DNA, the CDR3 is TGCGCCAGCAGCTTGGCACAGGCGGGGGGACAAGAGACCCAGTACTTC. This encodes CASSLAQAGGQETQYF. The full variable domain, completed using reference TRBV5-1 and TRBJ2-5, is KAGVTQTPRYLIKTRGQQVTLSCSPISGHRSVSWYQQTPGQGLQFLFEYFSETQRNKGNFPGRFSGRQFSNSRSEMNVSTLELGDSALYLCASSLAQAGGQETQYFGPGTRLLVL.

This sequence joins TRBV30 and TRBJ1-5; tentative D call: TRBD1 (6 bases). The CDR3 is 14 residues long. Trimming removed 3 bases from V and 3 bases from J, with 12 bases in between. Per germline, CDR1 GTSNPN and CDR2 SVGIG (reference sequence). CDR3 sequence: CAWSAQGTNQPQHF. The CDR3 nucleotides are TGTGCCTGGAGCGCCCAGGGGACCAATCAGCCCCAGCATTTT.

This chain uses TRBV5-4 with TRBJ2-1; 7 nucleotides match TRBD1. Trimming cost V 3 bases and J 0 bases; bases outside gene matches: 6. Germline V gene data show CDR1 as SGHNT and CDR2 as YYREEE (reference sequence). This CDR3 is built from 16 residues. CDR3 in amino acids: CASSSLTGLSYNEQFF. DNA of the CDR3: TGTGCCAGCAGCTCCCTGACAGGGCTCTCCTACAATGAGCAGTTCTTC.

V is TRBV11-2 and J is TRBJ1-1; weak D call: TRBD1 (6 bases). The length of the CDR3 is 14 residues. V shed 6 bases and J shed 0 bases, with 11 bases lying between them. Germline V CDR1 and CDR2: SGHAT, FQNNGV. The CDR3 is CASSTGRMNTEAFF. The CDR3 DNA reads TGTGCCAGCAGTACAGGGCGGATGAACACTGAAGCTTTCTTT. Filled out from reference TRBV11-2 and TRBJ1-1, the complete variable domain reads EAGVAQSPRYKIIEKRQSVAFWCNPISGHATLYWYQQILGQGPKLLIQFQNNGVVDDSQLPKDRFSAERLKGVDSTLKIQPAKLEDSAVYLCASSTGRMNTEAFFGQGTRLTVV.

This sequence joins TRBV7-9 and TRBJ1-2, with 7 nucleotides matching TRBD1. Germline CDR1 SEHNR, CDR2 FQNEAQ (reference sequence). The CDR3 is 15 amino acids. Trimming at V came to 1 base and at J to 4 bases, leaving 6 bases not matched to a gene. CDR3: CASSLEGPGGYGYTF. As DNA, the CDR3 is TGTGCCAGCAGCTTAGAGGGTCCAGGGGGCTATGGCTACACCTTC. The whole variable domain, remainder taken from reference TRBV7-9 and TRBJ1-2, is DTGVSQNPRHKITKRGQNVTFRCDPISEHNRLYWYRQTLGQGPEFLTYFQNEAQLEKSRLLSDRFSAERPKGSFSTLEIQRTEQGDSAMYLCASSLEGPGGYGYTFGSGTRLTVV.

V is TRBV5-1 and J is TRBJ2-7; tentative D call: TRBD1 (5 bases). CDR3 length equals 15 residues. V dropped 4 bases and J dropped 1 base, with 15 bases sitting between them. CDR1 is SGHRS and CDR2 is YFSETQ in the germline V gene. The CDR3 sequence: CASSGAAEVSYEQYF. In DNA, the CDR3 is TGCGCCAGCAGCGGGGCAGCCGAAGTTTCCTACGAGCAGTACTTC.

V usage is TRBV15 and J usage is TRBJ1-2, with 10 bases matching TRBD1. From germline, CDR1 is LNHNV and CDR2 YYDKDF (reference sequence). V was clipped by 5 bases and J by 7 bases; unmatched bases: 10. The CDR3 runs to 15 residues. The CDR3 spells CATSGRDRGVVGYTF. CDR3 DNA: TGTGCCACCAGCGGACGGGACAGGGGAGTAGTTGGCTACACCTTC.

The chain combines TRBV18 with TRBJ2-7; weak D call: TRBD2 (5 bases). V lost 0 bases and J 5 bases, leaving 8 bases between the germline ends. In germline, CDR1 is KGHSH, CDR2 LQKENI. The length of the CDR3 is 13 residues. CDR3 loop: CASSPPGSHEQYF. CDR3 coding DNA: TGTGCCAGCTCACCACCAGGGAGCCACGAGCAGTACTTC.